This TCR beta chain was documented in a study of cytomegalovirus exposure and HLA in healthy donors. At the level of the study: When 398 donors were genotyped, roughly four fifths of them were found to fall in the Caucasian-associated ancestry cluster.

Use of 60 Vbeta and 13 Jbeta primers characterized the PCR. TCRdb's table, derived via immunoSEQ multiplex PCR, lists solely in-frame clones and lacks some. Of fewer than 150,000 clones listed, roughly 78% were seen once; the top ten hold over 2%. This CDR3 is 17 amino acids long. The V gene end was trimmed by 5 bases and the J gene end by 6 bases; junction bases not matched to a gene: 12. Germline V gene data show CDR1 as SGHNT and CDR2 as YENEEA. The rearrangement links TRBV11-3 to TRBJ2-2, with 10 bases that match TRBD2. The sample comprised PBMCs. This TCR was sampled from a man aged 25 to 40 in good health and CMV-seronegative. The CDR3 DNA reads as TGTGCCAGCAGCCCGACTAGCGGGCATAGCGGCCCCGGGGAGCTGTTTTTT. The encoded protein is CASSPTSGHSGPGELFF.